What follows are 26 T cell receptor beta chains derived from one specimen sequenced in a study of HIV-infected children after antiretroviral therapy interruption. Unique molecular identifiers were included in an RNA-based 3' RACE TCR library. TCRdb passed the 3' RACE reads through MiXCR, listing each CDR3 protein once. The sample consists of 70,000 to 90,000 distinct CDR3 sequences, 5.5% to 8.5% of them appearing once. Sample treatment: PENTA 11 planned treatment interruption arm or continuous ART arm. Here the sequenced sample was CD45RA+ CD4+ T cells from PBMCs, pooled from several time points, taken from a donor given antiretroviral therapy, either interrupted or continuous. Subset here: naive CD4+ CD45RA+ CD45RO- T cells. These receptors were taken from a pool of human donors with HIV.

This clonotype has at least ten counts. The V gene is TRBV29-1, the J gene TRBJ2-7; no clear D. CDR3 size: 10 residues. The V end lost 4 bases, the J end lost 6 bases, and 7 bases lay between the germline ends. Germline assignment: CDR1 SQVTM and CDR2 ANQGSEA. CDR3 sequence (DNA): TGCAGCGTTGTGGGTCTCGAGCAGTACTTC. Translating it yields CSVVGLEQYF.

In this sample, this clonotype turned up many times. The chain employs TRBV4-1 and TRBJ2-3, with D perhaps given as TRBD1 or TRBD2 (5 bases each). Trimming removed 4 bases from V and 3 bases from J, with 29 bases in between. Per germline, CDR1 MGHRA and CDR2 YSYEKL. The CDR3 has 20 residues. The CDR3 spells CASSPLLGVTQWGTTDTQYF. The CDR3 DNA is TGCGCCAGCAGCCCACTTCTGGGGGTAACCCAATGGGGGACGACAGATACGCAGTATTTT.

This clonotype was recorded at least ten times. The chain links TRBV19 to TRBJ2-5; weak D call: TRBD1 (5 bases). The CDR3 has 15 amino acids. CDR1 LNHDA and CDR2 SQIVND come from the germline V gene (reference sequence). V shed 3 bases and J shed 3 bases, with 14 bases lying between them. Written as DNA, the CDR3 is TGTGCCAGTAGTATCGGTCAGGGTATGAAAGAGACCCAGTACTTC. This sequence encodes CASSIGQGMKETQYF.

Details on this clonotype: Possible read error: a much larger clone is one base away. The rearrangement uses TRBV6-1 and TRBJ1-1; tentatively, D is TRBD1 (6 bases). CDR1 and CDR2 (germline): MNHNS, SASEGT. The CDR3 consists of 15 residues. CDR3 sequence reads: CASTPSRGASTDAFF. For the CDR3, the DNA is TGTGCCAGCACTCCATCCCGGGGGGCGAGCACTGATGCTTTCTTT.

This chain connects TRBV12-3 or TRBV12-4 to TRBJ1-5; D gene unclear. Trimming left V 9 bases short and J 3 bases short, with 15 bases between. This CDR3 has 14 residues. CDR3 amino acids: CASRDRANNQPQHF. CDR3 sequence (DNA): TGTGCCAGTCGAGACCGGGCCAACAATCAGCCCCAGCATTTT.

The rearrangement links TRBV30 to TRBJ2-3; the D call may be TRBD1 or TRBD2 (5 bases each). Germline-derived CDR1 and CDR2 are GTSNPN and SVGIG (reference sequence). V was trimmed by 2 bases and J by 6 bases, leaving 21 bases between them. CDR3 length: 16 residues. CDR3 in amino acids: CAWSTFGTARVDTQYF. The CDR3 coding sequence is TGTGCCTGGAGTACCTTCGGGACGGCCCGCGTGGATACGCAGTATTTT.

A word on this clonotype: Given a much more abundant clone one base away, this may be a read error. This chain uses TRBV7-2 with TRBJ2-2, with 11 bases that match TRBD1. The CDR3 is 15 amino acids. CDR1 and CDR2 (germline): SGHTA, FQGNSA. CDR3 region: CASRNGQGATVELFF. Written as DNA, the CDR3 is TGTGCCAGCAGAAACGGACAGGGGGCAACCGTGGAGCTGTTTTTT.

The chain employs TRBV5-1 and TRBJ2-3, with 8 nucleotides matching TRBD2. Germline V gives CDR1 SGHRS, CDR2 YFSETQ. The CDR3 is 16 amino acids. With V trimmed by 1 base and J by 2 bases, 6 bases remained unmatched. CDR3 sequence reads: CASSLMTSEYTDTQYF. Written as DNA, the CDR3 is TGCGCCAGCAGCTTGATGACTAGCGAATACACAGATACGCAGTATTTT.

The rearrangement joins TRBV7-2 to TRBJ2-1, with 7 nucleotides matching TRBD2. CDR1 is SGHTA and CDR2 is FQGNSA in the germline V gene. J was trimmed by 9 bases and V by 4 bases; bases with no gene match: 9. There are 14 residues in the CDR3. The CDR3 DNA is TGTGCCAGCAGCTCCCGGGCGGGGGAGGCTGAGCAGTTCTTC. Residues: CASSSRAGEAEQFF.

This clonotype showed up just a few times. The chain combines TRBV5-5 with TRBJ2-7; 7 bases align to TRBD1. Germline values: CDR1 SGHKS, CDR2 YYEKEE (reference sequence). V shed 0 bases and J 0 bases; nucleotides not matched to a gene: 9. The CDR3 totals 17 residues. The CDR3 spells CASSLGLLRDSSYEQYF. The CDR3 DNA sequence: TGTGCCAGCAGCTTGGGACTTCTCCGGGACAGCTCCTACGAGCAGTACTTC.

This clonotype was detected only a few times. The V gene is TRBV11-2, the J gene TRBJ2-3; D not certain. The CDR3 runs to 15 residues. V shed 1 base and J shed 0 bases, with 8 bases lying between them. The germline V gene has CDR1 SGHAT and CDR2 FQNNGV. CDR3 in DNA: TGTGCCAGCAGCTTAGGTGAGAGAAGCACAGATACGCAGTATTTT. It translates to CASSLGERSTDTQYF.

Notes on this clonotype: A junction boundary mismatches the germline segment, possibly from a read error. The CDR3 coding sequence is TGTGTCAGCAGCTTAGGTCAGGCGAATCAGCCCCAGCATTTT. This codes for CVSSLGQANQPQHF. The chain couples TRBV7-6 to TRBJ1-5; D ambiguous. This CDR3 is built from 14 residues. From germline, CDR1 is SGHVS and CDR2 FNYEAQ.

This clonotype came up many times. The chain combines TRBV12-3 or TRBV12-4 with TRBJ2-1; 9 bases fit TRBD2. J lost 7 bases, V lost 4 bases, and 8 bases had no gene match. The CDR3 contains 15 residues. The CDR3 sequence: CASSYILAGRNEQFF. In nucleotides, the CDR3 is TGTGCCAGCAGTTATATTCTAGCGGGGAGGAATGAGCAGTTCTTC.

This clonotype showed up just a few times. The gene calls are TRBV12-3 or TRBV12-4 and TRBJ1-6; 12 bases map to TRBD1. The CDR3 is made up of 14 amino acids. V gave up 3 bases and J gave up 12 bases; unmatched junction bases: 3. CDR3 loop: CASSLGTGGQPLHF. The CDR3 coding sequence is TGTGCCAGCAGTTTGGGGACAGGGGGCCAACCCCTCCACTTT.

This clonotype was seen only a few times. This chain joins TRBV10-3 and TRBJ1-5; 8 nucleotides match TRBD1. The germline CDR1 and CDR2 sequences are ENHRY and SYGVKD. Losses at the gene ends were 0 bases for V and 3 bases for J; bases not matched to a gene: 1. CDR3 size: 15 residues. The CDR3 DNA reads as TGTGCCATCAGTGAGTCGACAGGGGTCAATCAGCCCCAGCATTTT. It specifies CAISESTGVNQPQHF.

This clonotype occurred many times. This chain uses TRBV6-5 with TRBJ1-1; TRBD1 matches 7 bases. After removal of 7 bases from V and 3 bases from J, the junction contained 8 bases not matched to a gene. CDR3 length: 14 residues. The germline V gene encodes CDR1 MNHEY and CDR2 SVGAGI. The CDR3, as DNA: TGTGCCAGCAACCGACAGGGAAGGGACACTGAAGCTTTCTTT. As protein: CASNRQGRDTEAFF.

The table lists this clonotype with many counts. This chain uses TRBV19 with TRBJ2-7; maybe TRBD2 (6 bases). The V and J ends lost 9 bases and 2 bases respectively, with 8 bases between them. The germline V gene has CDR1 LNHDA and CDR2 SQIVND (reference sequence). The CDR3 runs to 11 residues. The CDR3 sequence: CASSGAYEQYF. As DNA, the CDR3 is TGTGCCAGCTCGGGAGCCTACGAGCAGTACTTC.

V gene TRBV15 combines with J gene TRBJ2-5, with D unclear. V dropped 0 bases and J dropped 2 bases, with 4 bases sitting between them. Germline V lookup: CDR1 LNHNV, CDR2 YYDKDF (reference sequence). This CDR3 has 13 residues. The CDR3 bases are TGTGCCACCAGCAGAGATGTACAAGAGACCCAGTACTTC. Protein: CATSRDVQETQYF.

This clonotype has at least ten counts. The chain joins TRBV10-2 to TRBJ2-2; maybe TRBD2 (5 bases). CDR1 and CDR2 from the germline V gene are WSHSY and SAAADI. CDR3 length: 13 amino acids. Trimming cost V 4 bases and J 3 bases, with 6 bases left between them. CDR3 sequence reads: CASSGGYTGELFF. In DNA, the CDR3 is TGCGCCAGCAGTGGAGGGTACACCGGGGAGCTGTTTTTT.

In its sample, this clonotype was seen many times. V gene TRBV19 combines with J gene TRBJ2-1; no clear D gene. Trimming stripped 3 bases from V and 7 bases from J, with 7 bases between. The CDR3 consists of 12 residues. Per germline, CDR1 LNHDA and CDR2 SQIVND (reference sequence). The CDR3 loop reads CASSIWGNEQFF. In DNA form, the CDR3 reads TGTGCCAGTAGTATTTGGGGTAATGAGCAGTTCTTC.

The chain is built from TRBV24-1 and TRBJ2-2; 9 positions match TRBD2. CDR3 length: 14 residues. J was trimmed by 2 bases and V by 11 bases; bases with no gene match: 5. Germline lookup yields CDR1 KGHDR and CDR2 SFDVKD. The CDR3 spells CANGTSTNTGELFF. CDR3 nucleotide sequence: TGTGCCAACGGGACTAGCACTAACACCGGGGAGCTGTTTTTT.

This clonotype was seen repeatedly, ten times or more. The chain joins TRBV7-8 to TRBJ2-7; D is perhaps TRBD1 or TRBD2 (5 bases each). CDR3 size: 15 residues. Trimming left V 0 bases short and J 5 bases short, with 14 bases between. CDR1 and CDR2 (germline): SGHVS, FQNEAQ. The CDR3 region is CASSLALGPENEQYF. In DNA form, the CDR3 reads TGTGCCAGCAGCTTAGCGCTGGGACCCGAGAACGAGCAGTACTTC. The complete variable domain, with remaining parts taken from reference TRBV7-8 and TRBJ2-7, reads GAGVSQSPRYKVAKRGQDVALRCDPISGHVSLFWYQQALGQGPEFLTYFQNEAQLDKSGLPSDRFFAERPEGSVSTLKIQRTQQEDSAVYLCASSLALGPENEQYFGPGTRLTVT.

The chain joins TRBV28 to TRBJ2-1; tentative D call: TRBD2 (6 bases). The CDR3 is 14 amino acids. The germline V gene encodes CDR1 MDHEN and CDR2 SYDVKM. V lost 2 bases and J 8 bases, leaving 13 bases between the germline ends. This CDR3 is CASSLGTSRDEQFF. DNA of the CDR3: TGTGCCAGCAGTTTAGGGACTTCTAGGGATGAGCAGTTCTTC.

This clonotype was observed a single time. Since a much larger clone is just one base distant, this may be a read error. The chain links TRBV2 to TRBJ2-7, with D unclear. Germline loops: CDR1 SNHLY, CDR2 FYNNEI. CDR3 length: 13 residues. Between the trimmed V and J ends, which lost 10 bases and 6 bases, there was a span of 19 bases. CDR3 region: CATTRYPPGEQYF. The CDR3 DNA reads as TGTGCCACCACAAGATACCCGCCAGGCGAGCAGTACTTC. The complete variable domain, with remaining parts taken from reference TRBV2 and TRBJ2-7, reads EPEVTQTPSHQVTQMGQEVILRCVPISNHLYFYWYRQILGQKVEFLVSFYNNEISEKSEIFDDQFSVERPDGSNFTLKIRSTKLEDSAMYFCATTRYPPGEQYFGPGTRLTVT.

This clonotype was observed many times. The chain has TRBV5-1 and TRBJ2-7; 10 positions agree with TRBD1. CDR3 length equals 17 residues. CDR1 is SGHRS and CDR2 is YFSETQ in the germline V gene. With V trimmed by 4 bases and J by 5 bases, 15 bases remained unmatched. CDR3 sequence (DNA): TGCGCCAGCAGCAGTGGTATTAGTGGGGACAGGGGCCACGAGCAGTACTTC. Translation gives CASSSGISGDRGHEQYF.

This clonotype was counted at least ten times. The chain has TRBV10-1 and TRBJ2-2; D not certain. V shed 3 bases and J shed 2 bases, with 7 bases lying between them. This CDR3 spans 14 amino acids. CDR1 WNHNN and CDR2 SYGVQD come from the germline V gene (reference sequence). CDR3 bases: TGCGCCAGCAGTGAAGGTAGAAACACCGGGGAGCTGTTTTTT. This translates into CASSEGRNTGELFF.